This entry is about one TCR beta chain. Per the authors' pipeline: Reference gene primer amplification gave estimated nucleated cell counts. Repertoires were generated with immunoSEQ multiplex PCR, while TCRdb's copy carries only in-frame clones and drops some. That table is the source of V, J and clone size, and D and trimming were worked out from the DNA. The sample consists of approximately 280,000 clones, roughly 89% of them appearing once. This record comes from a study of blood T cell repertoires in COVID-19. About the research overall: From the United States, Italy and Spain came samples of acute and convalescent COVID-19. T cells, B-cell-depleted T cells, or PBMCs provided the cDNA or gDNA that served as material.

Material: peripheral blood. This TCR came from a man aged 35 to 55 with acute or convalescent COVID-19.

The CDR3 DNA sequence: TGTGCCAGCAGGGGATCGGGACAGGGAGGCTATGGCTACACCTTC. This gives the protein CASRGSGQGGYGYTF. The chain carries TRBV6-5 and TRBJ1-2; 9 positions match TRBD1. Germline V gene sequence: CDR1 MNHEY, CDR2 SVGAGI. CDR3 length: 15 residues. V shed 6 bases, J shed 4 bases, and the junction held 9 bases outside the gene matches.